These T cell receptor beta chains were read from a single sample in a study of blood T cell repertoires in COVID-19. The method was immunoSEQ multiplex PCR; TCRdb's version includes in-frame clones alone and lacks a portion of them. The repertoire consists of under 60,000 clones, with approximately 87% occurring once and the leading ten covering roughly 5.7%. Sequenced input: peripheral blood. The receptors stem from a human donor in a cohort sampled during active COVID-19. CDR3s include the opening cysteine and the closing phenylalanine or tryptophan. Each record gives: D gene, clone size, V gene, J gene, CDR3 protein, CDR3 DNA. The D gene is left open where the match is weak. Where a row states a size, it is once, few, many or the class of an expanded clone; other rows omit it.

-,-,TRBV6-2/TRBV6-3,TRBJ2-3,CASNPRTFALSATDTQYF,TGTGCCAGCAACCCACGGACTTTTGCCTTGAGTGCCACAGATACGCAGTATTTT
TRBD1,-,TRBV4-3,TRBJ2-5,CASSLTGGQETQYF,TGCGCCAGCAGCCTGACAGGGGGCCAAGAGACCCAGTACTTC
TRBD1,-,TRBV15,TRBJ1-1,CATSRVFPRGVTEAFF,TGTGCCACCAGCAGGGTATTCCCCAGGGGGGTCACTGAAGCTTTCTTT
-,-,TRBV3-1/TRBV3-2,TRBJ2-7,CASSHSEITYEQYF,TGTGCCAGCAGCCACTCAGAAATTACCTACGAGCAGTACTTC
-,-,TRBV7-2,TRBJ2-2,CASSLTRPSNTGELFF,TGTGCCAGCAGCTTAACCCGGCCTAGCAACACCGGGGAGCTGTTTTTT
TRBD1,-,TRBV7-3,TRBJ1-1,CASSSGTGGVEAFF,TGTGCCAGCAGCTCGGGGACAGGCGGAGTTGAAGCTTTCTTT
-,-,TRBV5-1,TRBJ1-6,CASSLESGQRNSPLHF,TGCGCCAGCAGCTTGGAGTCCGGACAGAGGAATTCACCCCTCCACTTT
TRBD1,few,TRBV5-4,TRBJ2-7,CASSVRDSSYEQYF,TGTGCCAGCAGCGTAAGGGACAGCTCCTACGAGCAGTACTTC
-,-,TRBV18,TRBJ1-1,CASSPPGVDYTEAFF,TGTGCCAGCTCACCTCCCGGGGTGGACTACACTGAAGCTTTCTTT
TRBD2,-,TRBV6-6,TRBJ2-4,CASSYSREPLNIQYF,TGTGCCAGCAGTTACTCGCGGGAGCCCTTAAACATTCAGTACTTC
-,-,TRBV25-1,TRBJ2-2,CASRRHTGELFF,TGTGCCAGCAGGCGGCACACCGGGGAGCTGTTTTTT
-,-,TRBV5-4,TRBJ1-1,CASSLAGVVNTEAFF,TGTGCCAGCAGCTTGGCAGGGGTCGTGAACACTGAAGCTTTCTTT
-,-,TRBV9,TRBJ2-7,CASTPSGKPYEQYF,TGTGCCAGCACCCCATCCGGGAAGCCCTACGAGCAGTACTTC
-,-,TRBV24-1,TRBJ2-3,CATSRRQGGADTQYF,TGTGCCACCAGTCGTCGTCAGGGAGGCGCAGATACGCAGTATTTT
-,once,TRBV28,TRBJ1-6,CASTRTLYNSPLHF,TGTGCCAGCACCCGGACTTTATATAATTCACCCCTCCACTTT
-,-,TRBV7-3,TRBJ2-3,CASSLKRGDTQYF,TGTGCCAGCAGCCTAAAACGGGGAGATACGCAGTATTTT
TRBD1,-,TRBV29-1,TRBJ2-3,CSVARGQPTDTQYF,TGCAGCGTTGCCAGGGGGCAACCCACAGATACGCAGTATTTT
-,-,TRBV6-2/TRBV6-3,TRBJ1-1,CASSYRDISNTEAFF,TGTGCCAGCAGTTACCGGGACATCTCGAACACTGAAGCTTTCTTT
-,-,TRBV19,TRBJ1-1,CATGLDKETEAFF,TGTGCCACAGGGTTGGACAAGGAGACTGAAGCTTTCTTT
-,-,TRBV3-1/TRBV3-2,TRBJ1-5,CASSPSLYQPQHF,TGTGCCAGCAGCCCTTCCCTATACCAGCCCCAGCATTTT
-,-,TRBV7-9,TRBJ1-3,CASSFLAGGNTIYF,TGTGCCAGCAGCTTCCTGGCAGGGGGAAACACCATATATTTT
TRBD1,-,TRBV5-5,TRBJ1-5,CASSWGQGGRNQPQHF,TGTGCCAGCAGCTGGGGACAGGGAGGGCGCAATCAGCCCCAGCATTTT
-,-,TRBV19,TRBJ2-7,CASSHPRIAYEQYF,TGTGCCAGTAGCCACCCCAGGATTGCCTACGAGCAGTACTTC
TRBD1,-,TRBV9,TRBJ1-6,CASSPRQGISPLHF,TGTGCCAGCAGCCCGCGACAGGGTATTTCACCCCTCCACTTT
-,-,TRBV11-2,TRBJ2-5,CASSSTLGLTGAQYF,TGTGCCAGCAGCAGCACGCTCGGCCTGACGGGGGCCCAGTACTTC
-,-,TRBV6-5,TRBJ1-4,CASSSEGARTNEKLFF,TGTGCCAGCAGTTCAGAAGGGGCCAGGACTAATGAAAAACTGTTTTTT
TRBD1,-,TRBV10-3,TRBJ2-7,CAISLVSTGAYEQYF,TGTGCCATCAGCCTAGTCTCTACAGGGGCCTACGAGCAGTACTTC
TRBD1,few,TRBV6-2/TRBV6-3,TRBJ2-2,CASSRRQPGQGAAGELFF,TGTGCCAGCAGCAGACGACAACCGGGACAGGGGGCCGCCGGGGAGCTGTTTTTT